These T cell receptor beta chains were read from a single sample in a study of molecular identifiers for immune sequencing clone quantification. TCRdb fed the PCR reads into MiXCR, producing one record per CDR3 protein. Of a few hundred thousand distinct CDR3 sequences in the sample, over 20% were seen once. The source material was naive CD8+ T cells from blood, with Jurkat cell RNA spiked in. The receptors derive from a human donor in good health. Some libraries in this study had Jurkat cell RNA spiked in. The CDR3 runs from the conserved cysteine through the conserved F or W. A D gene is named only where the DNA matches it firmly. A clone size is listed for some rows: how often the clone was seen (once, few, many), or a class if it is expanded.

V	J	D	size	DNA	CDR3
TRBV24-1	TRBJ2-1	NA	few	TGTGCCACCAGTGACCTAAGCGGTCTCGCCGGGAATGAGCAGTTCTTC	CATSDLSGLAGNEQFF
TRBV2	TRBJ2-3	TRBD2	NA	TGTGCCAGCAGTGAAATGACTAGCGGCACAGATACGCAGTATTTT	CASSEMTSGTDTQYF
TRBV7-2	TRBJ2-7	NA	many	TGTGCCAGCAGCCCCCTACCGGACGGGGACGAGCAGTACTTC	CASSPLPDGDEQYF
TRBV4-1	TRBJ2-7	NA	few	TGCGCCAGCAGCCCGGACACAAGATACGAGCAGTACTTC	CASSPDTRYEQYF
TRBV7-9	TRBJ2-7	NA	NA	TGTGCCAGCAGCCAAACCGGGACAAGGCCCTACGAGCAGTACTTC	CASSQTGTRPYEQYF
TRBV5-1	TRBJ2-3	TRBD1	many	TGCGCCAGCAGCTTGGATACCGGGACAGGACCACTCACAGATACGCAGTATTTT	CASSLDTGTGPLTDTQYF
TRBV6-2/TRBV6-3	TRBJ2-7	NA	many	TGTGCCAGCAGTTATCATCCGGGTAACGAGCAGTACTTC	CASSYHPGNEQYF
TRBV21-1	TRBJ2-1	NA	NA	TGTGCCAGCAGCCAGCCCGGGACACGCTCCTACAATGAGCAGTTCTTC	CASSQPGTRSYNEQFF
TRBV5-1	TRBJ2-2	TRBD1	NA	TGCGCCAGCAGCACAACAGGGGTAAACACCGGGGAGCTGTTTTTT	CASSTTGVNTGELFF
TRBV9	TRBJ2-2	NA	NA	TGTGCCAGCAGCGTAGGGATCCCCCGGGGACCGACGAACACCGGGGGGCTGTTTTTT	CASSVGIPRGPTNTGGLFF
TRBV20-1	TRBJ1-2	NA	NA	TGCAGTGCTCACACACAAAGCAACTATGGCTACACCTTC	CSAHTQSNYGYTF
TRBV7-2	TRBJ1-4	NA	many	TGTGCCAGCAGCTTATTAATTGGAGTTGCAACTAATGAAAAACTGTTTTTT	CASSLLIGVATNEKLFF
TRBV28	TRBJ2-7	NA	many	TGTGCCAGCAGCGGCCTCGAGCAGTACTTC	CASSGLEQYF
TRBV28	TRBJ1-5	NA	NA	TGTGCCAGCAGTTTATTCGATGGCTTGGGGGGTCAGCCCCAGCATTTT	CASSLFDGLGGQPQHF
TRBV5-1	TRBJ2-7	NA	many	TGCGCCAGCAGCTGGGTGGCAGCCAAGGGCGAGCAGTACTTC	CASSWVAAKGEQYF
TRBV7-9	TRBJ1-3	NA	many	TGTGCCAGCGAGATCAACACCATATATTTT	CASEINTIYF
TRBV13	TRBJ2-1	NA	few	TGTGCCAGCAGCTCAACAAGTGGAATGCTCCTCTTC	CASSSTSGMLLF
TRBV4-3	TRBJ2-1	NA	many	TGCGCCAGCAGCCAAGATACAGGGAGCTCCTACAATGAGCAGTTCTTC	CASSQDTGSSYNEQFF
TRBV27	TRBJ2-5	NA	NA	TGTGCCAGCAGCGACATCAGGGGTGCCGTGGGTGAGACCCAGTACTTC	CASSDIRGAVGETQYF
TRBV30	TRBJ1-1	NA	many	TGTGCCTGGAGAAGGGACACGGGGTTTGAAGCTTTCTTT	CAWRRDTGFEAFF
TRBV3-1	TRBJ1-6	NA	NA	TGTGCCAGCAGCCTTCCGGCCAGGAAGAGCTCCTATAATTCACCCCTCCACTTT	CASSLPARKSSYNSPLHF
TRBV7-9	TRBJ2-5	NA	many	TGTGCCAGCAGCTTAGTCGGCAGGGGAGAGTTGGAGACCCAGTACTTC	CASSLVGRGELETQYF
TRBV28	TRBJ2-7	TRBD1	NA	TGTGCCAGCAGTCCAACCGGGACAGGGGCGAACGAGCAGTACTTC	CASSPTGTGANEQYF
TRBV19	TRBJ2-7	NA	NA	TGTGCCAGTGGTATATCAGGGTCCTCCTACGAGCAGTACTTC	CASGISGSSYEQYF
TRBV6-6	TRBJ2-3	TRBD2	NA	TGTGCCAGCAGTTACTCTCCGGGAGGCAGAATAGGGTCAGATACGCAGTATTTT	CASSYSPGGRIGSDTQYF
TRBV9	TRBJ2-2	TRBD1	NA	TGTGCCAGCAGCGGGACCGGGACAGCAACCACCGGGGAGCTGTTTTTT	CASSGTGTATTGELFF
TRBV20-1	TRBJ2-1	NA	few	TGCAGTGCTAGATCGGGCACGACTTCCCGCACCAATGAGCAGTTCTTC	CSARSGTTSRTNEQFF
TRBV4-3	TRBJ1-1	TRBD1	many	TGCGCCAGCAGCCGAGGGACAGGGGGGGCTGAAGCTTTCTTT	CASSRGTGGAEAFF
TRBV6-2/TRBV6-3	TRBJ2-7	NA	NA	TGTGCCAGCAGTTACGTCGGGCAGGCCGAGCAGTACTTC	CASSYVGQAEQYF
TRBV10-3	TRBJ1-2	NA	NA	TGTGCCATCAGTGACAGCACACAAACAAGGGACGGGGCTAACTATGGCTACACCTTC	CAISDSTQTRDGANYGYTF
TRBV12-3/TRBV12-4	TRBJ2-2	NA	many	TGTGCCAGCAGTTCGCCCCTCCACACCGGGGAGCTGTTTTTT	CASSSPLHTGELFF
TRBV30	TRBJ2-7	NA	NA	TGTGCCTGGCAGAGGGGTCCCTACGAGCAGTACTTC	CAWQRGPYEQYF
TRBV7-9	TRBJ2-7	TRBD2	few	TGTGCCAGCAGCCTGGCCGATAAGCGGGAGAATTGGTACGAGCAGTACTTC	CASSLADKRENWYEQYF
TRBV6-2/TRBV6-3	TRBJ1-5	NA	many	TGTGCCAGCGGCATTGATTATCAGCCCCAGCATTTT	CASGIDYQPQHF
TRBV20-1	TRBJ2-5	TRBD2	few	TGCAGTGCTAGAGAGGCGAAGCGGGGGGCTACCCAAGAGACCCAGTACTTC	CSAREAKRGATQETQYF
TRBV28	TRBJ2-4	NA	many	TGTGCCAGCACGAGCCAGAATAAAAACATTCAGTACTTC	CASTSQNKNIQYF
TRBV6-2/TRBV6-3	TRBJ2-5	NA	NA	TGTGCCAGCAGTCGCGGGGCAGATATTCTACAAGAGACCCAGTACTTC	CASSRGADILQETQYF
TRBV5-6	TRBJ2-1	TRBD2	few	TGTGCCAGCAGCTTTACGGGAGGGGGCTCCTACAATGAGCAGTTCTTC	CASSFTGGGSYNEQFF
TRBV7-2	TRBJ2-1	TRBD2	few	TGTGCCAGCAGCCAACTTAGCGGGAGCGACAATGAGCAGTTCTTC	CASSQLSGSDNEQFF
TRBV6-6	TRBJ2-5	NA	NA	TGTGCCAGCAGCCAACCCTACGGGTCCCCGGCCCAGTACTTC	CASSQPYGSPAQYF
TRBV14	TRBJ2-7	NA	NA	TGTGCCAGCAGCCAAACCGGGACCCAGGTCGAGCAGTACTTC	CASSQTGTQVEQYF
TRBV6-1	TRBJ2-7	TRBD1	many	TGTGCCAGCAGTGGCCGGGACAGGGTTTACGAGCAGTACTTC	CASSGRDRVYEQYF
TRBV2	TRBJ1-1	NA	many	TGTGCCAGCAGTGAGGGCCCCGCAAACACTGAAGCTTTCTTT	CASSEGPANTEAFF
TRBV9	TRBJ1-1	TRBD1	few	TGTGCCAGCAGCGGGGACAGGGGTGAAGCTTTCTTT	CASSGDRGEAFF